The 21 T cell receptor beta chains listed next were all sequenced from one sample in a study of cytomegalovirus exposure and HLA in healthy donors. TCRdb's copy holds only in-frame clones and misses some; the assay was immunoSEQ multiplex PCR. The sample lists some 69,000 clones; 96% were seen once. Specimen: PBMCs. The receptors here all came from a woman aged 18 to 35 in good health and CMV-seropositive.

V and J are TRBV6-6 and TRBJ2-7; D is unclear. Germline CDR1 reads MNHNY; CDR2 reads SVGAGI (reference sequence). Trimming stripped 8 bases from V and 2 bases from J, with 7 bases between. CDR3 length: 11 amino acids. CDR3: CASADTYEQYF. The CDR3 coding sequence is TGTGCCAGCGCTGACACCTACGAGCAGTACTTC.

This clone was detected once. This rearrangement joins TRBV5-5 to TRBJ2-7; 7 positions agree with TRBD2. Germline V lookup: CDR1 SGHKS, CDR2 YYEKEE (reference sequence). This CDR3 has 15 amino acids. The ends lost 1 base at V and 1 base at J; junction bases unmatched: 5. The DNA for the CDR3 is TGTGCCAGCAGCTTGTTTCCCGGGGGGTCCTACGAGCAGTACTTC. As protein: CASSLFPGGSYEQYF.

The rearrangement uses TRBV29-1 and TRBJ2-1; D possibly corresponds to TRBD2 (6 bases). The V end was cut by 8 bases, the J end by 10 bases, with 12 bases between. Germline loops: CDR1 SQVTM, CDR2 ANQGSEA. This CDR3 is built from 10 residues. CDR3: CSLGGIEQFF. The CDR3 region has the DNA TGCAGCCTCGGGGGAATAGAGCAGTTCTTC.

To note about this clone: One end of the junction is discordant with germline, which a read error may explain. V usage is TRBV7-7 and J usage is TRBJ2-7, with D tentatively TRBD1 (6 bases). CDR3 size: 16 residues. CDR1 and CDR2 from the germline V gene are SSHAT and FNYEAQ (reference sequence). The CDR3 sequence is CASSSRTGWGTLEQYF. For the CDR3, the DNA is TGTGCTAGCAGCTCTCGAACAGGGTGGGGTACTCTCGAGCAGTACTTC.

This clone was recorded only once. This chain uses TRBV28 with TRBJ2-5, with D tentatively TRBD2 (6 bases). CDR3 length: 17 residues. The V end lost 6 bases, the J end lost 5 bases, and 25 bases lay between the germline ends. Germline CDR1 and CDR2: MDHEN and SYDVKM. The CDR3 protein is CASRPTISTGVRETQYF. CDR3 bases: TGTGCCAGCAGACCGACTATCTCGACGGGGGTCCGGGAGACCCAGTACTTC.

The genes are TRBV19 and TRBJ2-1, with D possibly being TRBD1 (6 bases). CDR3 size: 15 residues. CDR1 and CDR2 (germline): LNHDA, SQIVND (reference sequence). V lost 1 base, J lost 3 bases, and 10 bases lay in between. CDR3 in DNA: TGTGCCAGTAGTATAGGGGGCAGGGGCTACAATGAGCAGTTCTTC. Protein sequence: CASSIGGRGYNEQFF.

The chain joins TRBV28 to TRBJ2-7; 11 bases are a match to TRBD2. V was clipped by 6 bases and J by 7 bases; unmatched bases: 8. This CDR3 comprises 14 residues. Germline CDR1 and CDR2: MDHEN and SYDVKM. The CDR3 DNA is TGTGCCAGCAGCCGACTAGCGGGGAGCGGGGAGCAGTACTTC. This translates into CASSRLAGSGEQYF.

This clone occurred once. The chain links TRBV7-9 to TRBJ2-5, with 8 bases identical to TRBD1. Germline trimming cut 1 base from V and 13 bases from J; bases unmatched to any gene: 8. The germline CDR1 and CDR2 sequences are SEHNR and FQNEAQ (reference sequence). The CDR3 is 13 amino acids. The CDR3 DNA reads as TGTGCCAGCAGCTTAGATGCTCCGGGACAGGCGTACTTC. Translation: CASSLDAPGQAYF.

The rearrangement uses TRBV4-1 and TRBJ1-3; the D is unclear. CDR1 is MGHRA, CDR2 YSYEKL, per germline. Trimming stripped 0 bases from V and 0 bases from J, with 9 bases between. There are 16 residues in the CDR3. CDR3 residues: CASSQDHRSSGNTIYF. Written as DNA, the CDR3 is TGCGCCAGCAGCCAAGATCATCGGAGCTCTGGAAACACCATATATTTT.

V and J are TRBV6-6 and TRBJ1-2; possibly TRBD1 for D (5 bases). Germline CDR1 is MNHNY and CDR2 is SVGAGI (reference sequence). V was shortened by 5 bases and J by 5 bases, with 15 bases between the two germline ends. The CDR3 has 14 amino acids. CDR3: CASSPADRSYGYTF. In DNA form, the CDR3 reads TGTGCCAGCAGTCCCGCCGACAGAAGTTATGGCTACACCTTC.

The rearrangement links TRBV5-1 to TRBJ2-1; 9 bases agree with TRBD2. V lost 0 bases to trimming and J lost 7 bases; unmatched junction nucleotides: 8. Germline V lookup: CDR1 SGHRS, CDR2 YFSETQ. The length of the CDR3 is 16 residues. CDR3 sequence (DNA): TGCGCCAGCAGCTTGGTCGCGGGAGGGCCTGGTAATGAGCAGTTCTTC. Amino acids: CASSLVAGGPGNEQFF.

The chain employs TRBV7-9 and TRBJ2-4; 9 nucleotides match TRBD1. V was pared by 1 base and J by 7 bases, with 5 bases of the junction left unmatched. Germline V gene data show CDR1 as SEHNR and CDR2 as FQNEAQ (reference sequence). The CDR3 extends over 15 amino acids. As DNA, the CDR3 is TGTGCCAGCAGCTTAGATACAGGGGGCGCGAACATTCAGTACTTC. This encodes CASSLDTGGANIQYF.

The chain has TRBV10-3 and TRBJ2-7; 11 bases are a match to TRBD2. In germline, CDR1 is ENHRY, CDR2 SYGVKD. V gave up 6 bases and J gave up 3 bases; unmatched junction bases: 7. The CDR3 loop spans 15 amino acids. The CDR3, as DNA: TGTGCCATCAGCCCCACTAGCGGGAGTGACTACGAGCAGTACTTC. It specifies CAISPTSGSDYEQYF.

The CDR3 loop reads CASSLSPVTNGYTF. The CDR3 coding sequence is TGTGCCAGCAGTCTCTCTCCCGTAACAAATGGCTACACCTTC. The rearrangement joins TRBV28 to TRBJ1-2; D gene ambiguous. V was clipped by 5 bases and J by 6 bases, with 16 bases between them. This CDR3 has 14 residues. The V gene's germline CDR1 is MDHEN and CDR2 SYDVKM.

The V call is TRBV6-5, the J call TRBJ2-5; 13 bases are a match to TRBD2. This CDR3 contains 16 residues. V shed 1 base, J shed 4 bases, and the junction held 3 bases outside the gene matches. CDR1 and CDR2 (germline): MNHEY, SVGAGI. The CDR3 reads CASSYWTSGSLETQYF. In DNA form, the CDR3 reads TGTGCCAGCAGTTACTGGACTAGCGGGAGCTTAGAGACCCAGTACTTC.

The CDR3 region is CASSLTADSYEQYF. CDR3 nucleotides: TGTGCCAGCAGCTTAACGGCCGACTCCTACGAGCAGTACTTC. V gene TRBV7-3 combines with J gene TRBJ2-7; D is undetermined. Germline loops: CDR1 SGHTA, CDR2 FQGTGA. V was cut by 0 bases and J by 0 bases, with 6 bases left in between. This CDR3 is built from 14 residues. The variable domain in full, with the rest retrieved from reference TRBV7-3 and TRBJ2-7, is GAGVSQTPSNKVTEKGKYVELRCDPISGHTALYWYRQSLGQGPEFLIYFQGTGAADDSGLPNDRFFAVRPEGSVSTLKIQRTERGDSAVYLCASSLTADSYEQYFGPGTRLTVT.

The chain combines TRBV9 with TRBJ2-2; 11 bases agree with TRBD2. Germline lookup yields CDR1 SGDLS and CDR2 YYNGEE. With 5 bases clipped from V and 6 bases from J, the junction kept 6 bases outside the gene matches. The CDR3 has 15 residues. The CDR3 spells CASRDSGRASGELFF. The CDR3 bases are TGTGCCAGCAGAGATAGCGGGAGGGCCTCCGGGGAGCTGTTTTTT.

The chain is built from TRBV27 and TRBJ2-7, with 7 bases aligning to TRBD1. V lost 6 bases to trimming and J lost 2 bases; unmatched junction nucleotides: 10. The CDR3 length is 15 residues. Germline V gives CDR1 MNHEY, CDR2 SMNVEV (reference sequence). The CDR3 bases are TGTGCCAGCAGGGCGAGATGGACAGGCACCTACGAGCAGTACTTC. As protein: CASRARWTGTYEQYF.

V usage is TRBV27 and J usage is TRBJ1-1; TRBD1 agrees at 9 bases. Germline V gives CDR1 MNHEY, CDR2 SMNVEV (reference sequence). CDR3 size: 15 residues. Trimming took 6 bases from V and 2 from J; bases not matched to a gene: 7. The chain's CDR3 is CASSPTGGPNTEAFF. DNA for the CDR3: TGTGCCAGCAGCCCGACAGGGGGACCAAACACTGAAGCTTTCTTT.

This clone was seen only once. As DNA, the CDR3 is TGCGCCAGCAGTGTTTCGGCTAGCGGACACTACGAGCAGTACTTC. Translated: CASSVSASGHYEQYF. The chain employs TRBV10-2 and TRBJ2-5; 7 nucleotides agree with TRBD2. The J call may be in error: the DNA end matches TRBJ2-7 better. Germline CDR1 is WSHSY and CDR2 is SAAADI. The CDR3 consists of 15 residues.

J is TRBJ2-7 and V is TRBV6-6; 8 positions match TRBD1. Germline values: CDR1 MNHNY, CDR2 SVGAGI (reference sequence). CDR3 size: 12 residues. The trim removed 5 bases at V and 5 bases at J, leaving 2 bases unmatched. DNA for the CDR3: TGTGCCAGCAGTCCGACAGGGGACGAGCAGTACTTC. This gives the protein CASSPTGDEQYF.